These 9 T cell receptor beta chains originate from one sample sequenced in a study of T-cell reconstitution after alpha-beta-depleted transplantation in children. Unique molecular identifiers were incorporated during preparation of the TCRbeta library. Each CDR3 protein gets one entry after TCRdb re-called the PCR reads with MiXCR. The data contain a few hundred thousand distinct CDR3 sequences, approximately 12% of them seen just once; the ten biggest clones take up 2.2%. The input for sequencing was PBMCs, mostly from graft donor cells, taken 360 days after TCRalphabeta/CD19-depleted stem cell transplant. The receptors stem from a male patient younger than 18 who had a stem cell transplant for acute myeloid leukemia, so the T cells may come from the graft donor.

This clonotype was detected ten times or more. V and J are TRBV4-3 and TRBJ2-2, with D possibly being TRBD2 (5 bases). CDR3 length equals 18 residues. Germline V gene data show CDR1 as LGHNA and CDR2 as YSLEER. The germline V and J ends were trimmed by 0 bases and 0 bases, with 14 bases remaining between them. The CDR3 sequence: CASSQDFGRGSNTGELFF. The CDR3, as DNA: TGCGCCAGCAGCCAAGACTTCGGACGGGGATCGAACACCGGGGAGCTGTTTTTT.

This clonotype was seen only a few times. The genes are TRBV6-5 and TRBJ1-3, with D tentatively TRBD1 (6 bases). Germline CDR1 reads MNHEY; CDR2 reads SVGAGI. This CDR3 region has 15 residues. Trimming left V 5 bases short and J 0 bases short, with 11 bases between. In nucleotides, the CDR3 is TGTGCCAGCAGTCGGGACATCCTCTCTGGAAACACCATATATTTT. This translates into CASSRDILSGNTIYF.

This clonotype was found many times. V and J are TRBV27 and TRBJ2-5; 9 bases are a match to TRBD2. Germline lookup yields CDR1 MNHEY and CDR2 SMNVEV (reference sequence). The CDR3 runs to 14 residues. Unmatched junction bases numbered 4, after V lost 6 bases and J lost 2 bases. CDR3 sequence: CASSILAGQETQYF. The CDR3 nucleotides are TGTGCCAGCAGCATCCTAGCGGGGCAAGAGACCCAGTACTTC.

This clonotype was observed a handful of times. The CDR3 region has the DNA TGTGCCAGCAGTTATCAAAGGTCCCTTCAAGAGACCCAGTACTTC. This sequence encodes CASSYQRSLQETQYF. The chain has TRBV28 and TRBJ2-5; unclear D gene. V was trimmed by 4 bases and J by 2 bases, leaving 14 bases between them. Germline lookup yields CDR1 MDHEN and CDR2 SYDVKM. The CDR3 spans 15 residues.

This rearrangement joins TRBV20-1 to TRBJ2-1, with no clear D. With 7 bases removed from V and 0 bases from J, the gap between germline ends came to 10 bases. Germline-derived CDR1 and CDR2 are DFQATT and SNEGSKA (reference sequence). This CDR3 region has 13 residues. CDR3 loop: CSVRPFSYNEQFF. The CDR3 region has the DNA TGCAGTGTCCGCCCTTTCTCCTACAATGAGCAGTTCTTC.

There are a few counts of this clonotype. The V call is TRBV28, the J call TRBJ2-3, with 7 bases that match TRBD1. Germline V gene data show CDR1 as MDHEN and CDR2 as SYDVKM. Trimming removed 2 bases from V and 3 bases from J; junction bases left unmatched: 8. The CDR3 covers 16 residues. The CDR3 nucleotides read TGTGCCAGCAGTTTACCCACTCCGGGACAGACAGATACGCAGTATTTT. Its protein is CASSLPTPGQTDTQYF.

The V gene is TRBV20-1, the J gene TRBJ1-1, with 7 bases that match TRBD1. Germline CDR1 DFQATT, CDR2 SNEGSKA (reference sequence). V gave up 6 bases and J gave up 0 bases; unmatched junction bases: 7. The CDR3 loop spans 14 amino acids. CDR3 protein: CSAPRQGLNTEAFF. In DNA form, the CDR3 reads TGCAGTGCCCCTCGACAGGGACTGAACACTGAAGCTTTCTTT.

This chain joins TRBV6-1 and TRBJ2-3, with 10 nucleotides matching TRBD2. V dropped 4 bases and J dropped 3; count of bases not matched to a gene: 7. The CDR3 totals 16 residues. Germline V gene sequence: CDR1 MNHNS, CDR2 SASEGT. This CDR3 reads CASSVASSGSTDTQYF. CDR3 nucleotides: TGTGCCAGCAGTGTCGCTTCTAGCGGGAGTACAGATACGCAGTATTTT.

This chain connects TRBV7-9 to TRBJ1-6; tentatively, D is TRBD1 (6 bases). Germline V lookup: CDR1 SEHNR, CDR2 FQNEAQ (reference sequence). V gave up 5 bases and J gave up 8 bases, with 16 bases separating them. The CDR3 has 15 amino acids. The CDR3 here is CASSPRGGEHSPLHF. The CDR3 coding sequence is TGTGCCAGCAGCCCGCGAGGGGGGGAGCATTCACCCCTCCACTTT.